A single sample is the source of the 23 T cell receptor beta chains below, sequenced in a study of blood T cell repertoires in COVID-19. TCRdb keeps only in-frame clones here, not all; method: immunoSEQ multiplex PCR. The repertoire includes roughly 100,000 clones, under 90% of them detected once, and over 35% sits in the top ten. Sequencing input: peripheral blood. All receptors derive from a man aged 80 or over with acute or convalescent COVID-19.

The genes are TRBV5-6 and TRBJ1-1; no clear D. CDR3 length: 17 amino acids. The germline V gene has CDR1 SGHDT and CDR2 YYEEEE. V dropped 2 bases and J dropped 0 bases, with 17 bases sitting between them. CDR3: CASSLASLLGMNTEAFF. The CDR3 nucleotides are TGTGCCAGCAGCTTAGCTTCGTTACTGGGCATGAACACTGAAGCTTTCTTT.

The J gene is TRBJ2-2, the V gene TRBV29-1; D might be TRBD1 (6 bases). V was trimmed by 4 bases and J by 7 bases, leaving 10 bases between them. The CDR3 extends over 12 amino acids. The germline V gene has CDR1 SQVTM and CDR2 ANQGSEA. CDR3 in DNA: TGCAGCGTTGGGACAGCGAACGGGGAGCTGTTTTTT. Residues: CSVGTANGELFF.

V gene TRBV18 combines with J gene TRBJ1-3; D gene uncertain. V gave up 6 bases and J gave up 0 bases, with 9 bases separating them. This CDR3 contains 14 residues. Germline CDR1 reads KGHSH; CDR2 reads LQKENI. The CDR3 DNA sequence: TGTGCCAGCTCTACAGCAGACTCTGGAAACACCATATATTTT. This translates into CASSTADSGNTIYF.

This chain connects TRBV7-9 to TRBJ1-4; D is possibly TRBD1 (5 bases). The CDR3 sequence is 15 residues long. Per germline, CDR1 SEHNR and CDR2 FQNEAQ (reference sequence). Trimming pared 3 bases from V and 7 bases from J, leaving 15 bases between. The chain's CDR3 is CASSFFGTGFEKLFF. The DNA of the CDR3 is TGTGCCAGCAGCTTCTTCGGGACTGGGTTTGAAAAACTGTTTTTT.

The chain combines TRBV19 with TRBJ1-5, with 7 bases identical to TRBD1. The CDR3 consists of 16 residues. V shed 4 bases and J 4 bases; nucleotides not matched to a gene: 10. The germline gives CDR1 LNHDA, CDR2 SQIVND (reference sequence). Written as DNA, the CDR3 is TGTGCCAGTAGTACCCAAAACAGGGGTGGGAATCAGCCCCAGCATTTT. It codes for CASSTQNRGGNQPQHF. The entire variable domain, with the rest obtained from reference TRBV19 and TRBJ1-5, is as follows: DGGITQSPKYLFRKEGQNVTLSCEQNLNHDAMYWYRQDPGQGLRLIYYSQIVNDFQKGDIAEGYSVSREKKESFPLTVTSAQKNPTAFYLCASSTQNRGGNQPQHFGDGTRLSIL.

The chain uses TRBV5-8 and TRBJ1-1, with D possibly being TRBD1 (5 bases). Trimming removed 4 bases from V and 0 bases from J, with 10 bases in between. The CDR3 sequence is 14 residues long. The germline V gene encodes CDR1 SGHTS and CDR2 YDEGEE. CDR3 DNA: TGTGCCAGCAGCGTTCCAGGGTTGAACACTGAAGCTTTCTTT. Translated: CASSVPGLNTEAFF.

V gene TRBV5-1 combines with J gene TRBJ2-1; TRBD1 agrees at 7 bases. V was clipped by 5 bases and J by 4 bases; unmatched bases: 12. Germline V lookup: CDR1 SGHRS, CDR2 YFSETQ. There are 16 residues in the CDR3. The CDR3 DNA is TGCGCCAGCAGTTTCGCCCGGGACAGCACATACAATGAGCAGTTCTTC. It specifies CASSFARDSTYNEQFF.

The DNA for the CDR3 is TGTGCCAGCAGTTCCCCGGGACAGGCGAAAAACACCATATATTTT. As protein: CASSSPGQAKNTIYF. This chain links TRBV28 with TRBJ1-3; the match to TRBD1 covers 8 bases. Germline V gene lookup returns CDR1 MDHEN and CDR2 SYDVKM. The CDR3 consists of 15 residues. V trimming: 4 bases; J trimming: 6 bases; junction bases outside the gene matches: 8.

There are a few counts of this clone. The J gene is TRBJ2-6, the V gene TRBV9; D gene ambiguous. The CDR3 is made up of 17 amino acids. Germline CDR1 and CDR2: SGDLS and YYNGEE. V was shortened by 4 bases and J by 0 bases, with 14 bases between the two germline ends. The CDR3 coding sequence is TGTGCCAGCAGCCCCCAGGTCTCAATCTCTGGGGCCAACGTCCTGACTTTC. Amino acid sequence: CASSPQVSISGANVLTF.

This chain connects TRBV20-1 to TRBJ1-1; D remains ambiguous. The CDR3 covers 11 residues. Germline CDR1 reads DFQATT; CDR2 reads SNEGSKA (reference sequence). The V gene lost 6 bases and the J gene lost 1 base, with 6 bases spanning the gap. The CDR3 here is CSAPRNTEAFF. As DNA, the CDR3 is TGCAGTGCCCCTAGGAACACTGAAGCTTTCTTT.

The genes are TRBV3-1 (or the pseudogene TRBV3-2) and TRBJ1-5, with D possibly being TRBD1 (5 bases). V was cut by 1 base and J by 6 bases, with 10 bases left in between. Germline V CDR1 and CDR2: LGHDT, YNNKEL (reference sequence). The CDR3 runs 14 residues. CDR3 nucleotide sequence: TGTGCCAGCAGCCAAGGATTAGGGGTTCAGCCCCAGCATTTT. Amino acids: CASSQGLGVQPQHF.

The CDR3 DNA is TGTGCCAGCAGCTTAGGACAGCACTATGGCTACACCTTC. Its translation is CASSLGQHYGYTF. V is TRBV7-9 and J is TRBJ1-2, with D possibly being TRBD1 (5 bases). Trimming pared 1 base from V and 3 bases from J, leaving 6 bases between. Germline CDR1 and CDR2: SEHNR and FQNEAQ (reference sequence). The CDR3 runs to 13 residues.

The genes are TRBV18 and TRBJ2-3; 8 nucleotides agree with TRBD2. This CDR3 spans 15 amino acids. Germline trimming cut 2 bases from V and 1 base from J; bases unmatched to any gene: 2. Germline values: CDR1 KGHSH, CDR2 LQKENI. CDR3 bases: TGTGCCAGCTCACCAGGACTAGCCGGCACAGATACGCAGTATTTT. The encoded protein is CASSPGLAGTDTQYF.

The chain carries TRBV29-1 and TRBJ1-1; the match to TRBD1 covers 8 bases. Losses at the gene ends were 7 bases for V and 6 bases for J; bases not matched to a gene: 7. Looked up from germline, CDR1 is SQVTM and CDR2 is ANQGSEA. This CDR3 is 12 amino acids long. The CDR3 protein is CSGGTGRAEAFF. The CDR3 bases are TGCAGCGGAGGGACAGGCAGGGCTGAAGCTTTCTTT.

This chain connects TRBV5-1 to TRBJ1-4, with D possibly matching TRBD1 (5 bases). The CDR3 covers 14 residues. Trimming cost V 0 bases and J 3 bases, with 6 bases left between them. From germline, CDR1 is SGHRS and CDR2 YFSETQ. The CDR3 DNA reads TGCGCCAGCAGCTTGGCAGGGTCTAATGAAAAACTGTTTTTT. It is translated as CASSLAGSNEKLFF.

The genes are TRBV10-3 and TRBJ2-3; the D gene is possibly TRBD2 (6 bases). This CDR3 spans 16 amino acids. In germline, CDR1 is ENHRY, CDR2 SYGVKD. The V gene lost 0 bases and the J gene lost 0 bases, with 10 bases spanning the gap. The CDR3 here is CAISESGRGSTDTQYF. CDR3 DNA sequence: TGTGCCATCAGTGAGTCGGGGCGGGGAAGCACAGATACGCAGTATTTT.

This sequence joins TRBV11-2 and TRBJ1-4, with D uncertain. This CDR3 region has 14 residues. CDR1 and CDR2 from the germline V gene are SGHAT and FQNNGV. Trimming cost V 6 bases and J 3 bases, with 11 bases left between them. CDR3 coding DNA: TGTGCCAGCAGTTTGGCAGGCCCTAATGAAAAACTGTTTTTT. Its protein product is CASSLAGPNEKLFF.

The rearrangement links TRBV29-1 to TRBJ2-2; 7 nucleotides agree with TRBD1. The CDR3 extends over 14 amino acids. Germline V lookup: CDR1 SQVTM, CDR2 ANQGSEA. V dropped 6 bases and J dropped 1; count of bases not matched to a gene: 5. CDR3 residues: CSVRGQENTGELFF. In DNA form, the CDR3 reads TGCAGCGTCCGAGGACAGGAGAACACCGGGGAGCTGTTTTTT.

This rearrangement joins TRBV28 to TRBJ2-1, with TRBD2 as a possible D gene (5 bases). Germline CDR1 is MDHEN and CDR2 is SYDVKM. The CDR3 consists of 14 residues. The V gene lost 8 bases and the J gene lost 4 bases, with 15 bases spanning the gap. CDR3 sequence: CASSGWTRYNEQFF. The CDR3 DNA reads as TGTGCCAGCTCGGGGTGGACTCGGTACAATGAGCAGTTCTTC.

The chain recombines TRBV12-3 or TRBV12-4 with TRBJ1-2; TRBD1 matches at 7 bases. V shed 4 bases and J 4 bases; nucleotides not matched to a gene: 3. This CDR3 has 13 residues. CDR3 sequence: CASSYRGGYGYTF. In nucleotides, the CDR3 is TGTGCCAGCAGTTACAGGGGTGGCTATGGCTACACCTTC.

The chain couples TRBV5-4 to TRBJ2-6; a weak D match, TRBD1 (5 bases). Looked up from germline, CDR1 is SGHNT and CDR2 is YYREEE (reference sequence). The CDR3 runs to 16 residues. Trimming shortened V by 0 bases and J by 4 bases, and 11 bases separated the two germline ends. CDR3 amino acids: CASSLEAGSGANVLTF. The CDR3 DNA reads TGTGCCAGCAGCTTGGAGGCAGGGTCCGGGGCCAACGTCCTGACTTTC.

The genes are TRBV2 and TRBJ2-3; a possible D gene is TRBD2 (5 bases). Germline-derived CDR1 and CDR2 are SNHLY and FYNNEI. V was pared by 6 bases and J by 1 base, with 14 bases between. This CDR3 region has 15 residues. The CDR3: CASRRLSGRTDTQYF. In nucleotides, the CDR3 is TGTGCCAGCAGGAGACTAAGCGGCCGCACAGATACGCAGTATTTT.

The sample holds one count of this clone. V is TRBV14 and J is TRBJ2-4; 11 bases match TRBD1. CDR3 length equals 15 residues. V lost 4 bases to trimming and J lost 7 bases; unmatched junction nucleotides: 6. CDR1 and CDR2 from the germline V gene are SGHDN and FVKESK. The CDR3 nucleotides are TGTGCCAGCAGCCGGGACAGGGGGTTCGGGAACATTCAGTACTTC. Translation gives CASSRDRGFGNIQYF.